These 31 T cell receptor beta chains were all obtained from the same sample, sequenced in a study of blood T cell repertoires in COVID-19. This table comes from immunoSEQ multiplex PCR, and its TCRdb copy is limited to in-frame clones, with some not included. The data contain about 210,000 clones, 85% to 90% of them singletons. The source material was peripheral blood. These receptors originate from a man between 60 and 75 years old with acute or convalescent COVID-19.

The chain joins TRBV28 to TRBJ1-2, with D maybe TRBD1 (5 bases). The CDR3 consists of 14 residues. The V gene lost 6 bases and the J gene lost 3 bases, with 14 bases spanning the gap. Germline V gene data show CDR1 as MDHEN and CDR2 as SYDVKM. The CDR3 sequence: CASRAPGRDYGYTF. The CDR3 bases are TGTGCCAGCAGGGCCCCAGGGAGGGACTATGGCTACACCTTC.

This clone has more than one count but fewer than ten. This sequence joins TRBV6-5 and TRBJ1-2, with no clear D. The CDR3 covers 12 residues. V lost 6 bases and J 8 bases, leaving 13 bases between the germline ends. Looked up from germline, CDR1 is MNHEY and CDR2 is SVGAGI. CDR3 sequence reads: CASRRARGGYTF. The CDR3 DNA follows: TGTGCCAGCAGGCGGGCCCGAGGGGGCTACACCTTC.

This chain uses TRBV9 with TRBJ1-2, with D tentatively TRBD1 (5 bases). The germline V gene encodes CDR1 SGDLS and CDR2 YYNGEE. The CDR3 has 13 amino acids. Trimming removed 5 bases from V and 8 bases from J, with 16 bases in between. Written as DNA, the CDR3 is TGTGCCAGCAGGGAACCTCTAGGGGCCGGCTACACCTTC. Translation: CASREPLGAGYTF. Full variable domain (missing parts from reference TRBV9 and TRBJ1-2): DSGVTQTPKHLITATGQRVTLRCSPRSGDLSVYWYQQSLDQGLQFLIQYYNGEERAKGNILERFSAQQFPDLHSELNLSSLELGDSALYFCASREPLGAGYTFGSGTRLTVV.

This clone was counted only a few times. This sequence joins TRBV6-9 and TRBJ1-1; TRBD1 aligns across 7 bases. With V trimmed by 6 bases and J by 9 bases, 4 bases remained unmatched. The CDR3 runs to 11 residues. The germline CDR1 and CDR2 sequences are MNHGY and SVAAGI. This CDR3 is CASRRDSKAFF. CDR3 bases: TGTGCCAGCAGACGGGACAGCAAAGCTTTCTTT.

The chain combines TRBV7-9 with TRBJ2-7; 7 nucleotides match TRBD1. The CDR3 is made up of 14 amino acids. The J segment lost 2 bases and the V segment lost 2 bases, leaving 3 bases of the junction unmatched. Germline loops: CDR1 SEHNR, CDR2 FQNEAQ (reference sequence). CDR3 protein: CASSLLGTAYEQYF. The DNA of the CDR3 is TGTGCCAGCAGCTTACTCGGGACAGCCTACGAGCAGTACTTC.

The V call is TRBV5-8, the J call TRBJ1-4, with a possible D match to TRBD1 (6 bases). The CDR3 runs to 14 residues. V lost 4 bases and J 7 bases, leaving 14 bases between the germline ends. Germline lookup yields CDR1 SGHTS and CDR2 YDEGEE. The CDR3 coding sequence is TGTGCCAGCAGCCATGGACAGCTGCTTGAAAAACTGTTTTTT. This codes for CASSHGQLLEKLFF.

J is TRBJ1-2 and V is TRBV15; no firm D call. The CDR3 contains 16 residues. Trimming left V 0 bases short and J 3 bases short, with 14 bases between. Germline CDR1 LNHNV, CDR2 YYDKDF (reference sequence). The CDR3 spells CATSRDAGLPYYGYTF. The CDR3 DNA reads TGTGCCACCAGCAGAGACGCCGGGTTGCCTTACTATGGCTACACCTTC. The full variable domain, rest sourced from reference TRBV15 and TRBJ1-2, is DAMVIQNPRYQVTQFGKPVTLSCSQTLNHNVMYWYQQKSSQAPKLLFHYYDKDFNNEADTPDNFQSRRPNTSFCFLDIRSPGLGDTAMYLCATSRDAGLPYYGYTFGSGTRLTVV.

Comment on this clone: The junction departs from germline at one end; a sequencing error may be responsible. The chain is built from TRBV14 and TRBJ2-6; possibly TRBD1 for D (7 bases). The CDR3 loop spans 17 amino acids. CDR1 is SGHDN and CDR2 is FVKESK in the germline V gene. DNA for the CDR3: TGTGCCAGCAGCCAAGTCAGGGGGGTGGCTGGGTCCAACGTCCTGACTTTC. Its translation is CASSQVRGVAGSNVLTF.

V gene TRBV9 combines with J gene TRBJ1-3; no definite D call. Trimming removed 0 bases at V and 0 bases at J, with 7 bases between. This CDR3 has 15 residues. In germline, CDR1 is SGDLS, CDR2 YYNGEE. DNA of the CDR3: TGTGCCAGCAGCGTAGGGAGGAGCTCTGGAAACACCATATATTTT. It yields the protein CASSVGRSSGNTIYF.

This chain connects TRBV28 to TRBJ2-6; the D gene is possibly TRBD2 (5 bases). The CDR3 is 16 residues long. V lost 1 base and J 0 bases, leaving 7 bases between the germline ends. Looked up from germline, CDR1 is MDHEN and CDR2 is SYDVKM. The CDR3 sequence is CASSLSAGSGANVLTF. CDR3 sequence (DNA): TGTGCCAGCAGTTTATCTGCGGGCTCTGGGGCCAACGTCCTGACTTTC.

This sequence joins TRBV18 and TRBJ2-6, with D perhaps matching TRBD2 (5 bases). V lost 2 bases and J 0 bases, leaving 5 bases between the germline ends. CDR3 length: 15 amino acids. The germline V gene has CDR1 KGHSH and CDR2 LQKENI. This chain's CDR3 is CASSPAGSGANVLTF. The DNA of the CDR3 is TGTGCCAGCTCACCAGCGGGCTCTGGGGCCAACGTCCTGACTTTC.

J is TRBJ2-5 and V is TRBV7-2; no clear D gene. V lost 1 base and J 5 bases, leaving 17 bases between the germline ends. Germline CDR1 is SGHTA and CDR2 is FQGNSA. The CDR3 covers 16 residues. CDR3 protein: CASSLGSVRVAETQYF. CDR3 DNA: TGTGCCAGCAGCTTAGGAAGTGTGAGAGTCGCCGAGACCCAGTACTTC.

The rearrangement uses TRBV2 and TRBJ2-3; D uncertain. With 6 bases removed from V and 0 bases from J, the gap between germline ends came to 10 bases. The CDR3 has 14 amino acids. The V gene's germline CDR1 is SNHLY and CDR2 FYNNEI. CDR3 nucleotide sequence: TGTGCCAGCAGAGACCCACAGAGCACAGATACGCAGTATTTT. It codes for CASRDPQSTDTQYF.

The CDR3 region has the DNA TGCGCCAGCAGCCCATCGACAGGGGCTATGGACGAGCAGTACTTC. This encodes CASSPSTGAMDEQYF. V is TRBV5-1 and J is TRBJ2-7; 8 bases line up with TRBD1. V was pared by 4 bases and J by 5 bases, with 11 bases of the junction left unmatched. Germline CDR1 is SGHRS and CDR2 is YFSETQ. This CDR3 contains 15 residues.

The chain couples TRBV5-6 to TRBJ2-1, with D possibly matching TRBD1 (5 bases). The germline V and J ends were trimmed by 4 bases and 0 bases, with 17 bases remaining between them. The CDR3 consists of 17 residues. Germline CDR1 reads SGHDT; CDR2 reads YYEEEE. The chain's CDR3 is CASSELGQSLSYNEQFF. DNA for the CDR3: TGTGCCAGCAGCGAACTGGGGCAGTCCCTCTCCTACAATGAGCAGTTCTTC. Together with reference TRBV5-6 and TRBJ2-1, the CDR3 gives the full variable domain: DAGVTQSPTHLIKTRGQQVTLRCSPKSGHDTVSWYQQALGQGPQFIFQYYEEEERQRGNFPDRFSGHQFPNYSSELNVNALLLGDSALYLCASSELGQSLSYNEQFFGPGTRLTVL.

The V call is TRBV7-6, the J call TRBJ2-3; TRBD1 aligns across 9 bases. This CDR3 contains 16 residues. Germline V gene sequence: CDR1 SGHVS, CDR2 FNYEAQ. V gave up 1 base and J gave up 1 base; unmatched junction bases: 3. The DNA of the CDR3 is TGTGCCAGCAGCTTAGGACAGGGGGATGGCACAGATACGCAGTATTTT. It encodes CASSLGQGDGTDTQYF.

The rearrangement joins TRBV2 to TRBJ1-3; TRBD1 aligns across 8 bases. The CDR3 is 19 amino acids. Germline CDR1 and CDR2: SNHLY and FYNNEI. J lost 3 bases, V lost 4 bases, and 17 bases had no gene match. The CDR3 region has the DNA TGTGCCAGCAGTGGATTGGGGACAGGCCGAACTTCGGGTGGAAACACCATATATTTT. Its translation: CASSGLGTGRTSGGNTIYF.

V gene TRBV14 combines with J gene TRBJ2-3; weak D call: TRBD1 (6 bases). Trimming took 4 bases from V and 0 from J, leaving 17 bases between them. The CDR3 is 17 residues long. Germline loops: CDR1 SGHDN, CDR2 FVKESK. In DNA, the CDR3 is TGTGCCAGCAGCCGTTCCCACAGGGCCCCTAGCACAGATACGCAGTATTTT. This codes for CASSRSHRAPSTDTQYF.

The V gene is TRBV7-7, the J gene TRBJ2-1; D might be TRBD1 (6 bases). Germline V gives CDR1 SSHAT, CDR2 FNYEAQ (reference sequence). V was clipped by 5 bases and J by 2 bases, with 13 bases between them. CDR3 length: 15 residues. For the CDR3, the DNA is TGTGCCAGCAGCAGAGACAGGAGTACCTACAATGAGCAGTTCTTC. Its protein is CASSRDRSTYNEQFF. Full variable domain (missing parts from reference TRBV7-7 and TRBJ2-1): GAGVSQSPRYKVTKRGQDVTLRCDPISSHATLYWYQQALGQGPEFLTYFNYEAQPDKSGLPSDRFSAERPEGSISTLTIQRTEQRDSAMYRCASSRDRSTYNEQFFGPGTRLTVL.

The genes are TRBV2 and TRBJ1-1; D not certain. Germline V lookup: CDR1 SNHLY, CDR2 FYNNEI. The germline V and J ends were trimmed by 3 bases and 6 bases, with 5 bases remaining between them. The CDR3 runs to 11 residues. CDR3 in DNA: TGTGCCAGCAGTGATGAGGCTGAAGCTTTCTTT. It translates to CASSDEAEAFF. Full variable domain (outside the CDR3, taken from reference TRBV2 and TRBJ1-1): EPEVTQTPSHQVTQMGQEVILRCVPISNHLYFYWYRQILGQKVEFLVSFYNNEISEKSEIFDDQFSVERPDGSNFTLKIRSTKLEDSAMYFCASSDEAEAFFGQGTRLTVV.

This chain joins TRBV30 and TRBJ1-6; perhaps TRBD1 as D (5 bases). CDR1 is GTSNPN and CDR2 is SVGIG in the germline V gene (reference sequence). The ends were cut back, 3 bases at V and 14 bases at J, with 14 bases in the middle. The CDR3 sequence is 12 residues long. In DNA, the CDR3 is TGTGCCTGGAGGGACCATGCGGGGGCCCTCCACTTT. Translation gives CAWRDHAGALHF.

The rearrangement uses TRBV7-2 and TRBJ1-1; weak D call: TRBD1 (6 bases). CDR1 and CDR2 from the germline V gene are SGHTA and FQGNSA. Trimming left V 5 bases short and J 1 base short, with 8 bases between. This CDR3 has 13 amino acids. CDR3 coding DNA: TGTGCCAGCAGCCAGGGACAGAACACTGAAGCTTTCTTT. It yields the protein CASSQGQNTEAFF.

This rearrangement joins TRBV3-1 (or the pseudogene TRBV3-2) to TRBJ2-1; D ambiguous. With 4 bases removed from V and 4 bases from J, the gap between germline ends came to 11 bases. There are 14 residues in the CDR3. Germline V gene data show CDR1 as LGHDT and CDR2 as YNNKEL (reference sequence). This chain's CDR3 is CASSPNVGYNEQFF. CDR3 sequence (DNA): TGTGCCAGCAGCCCGAATGTCGGGTACAATGAGCAGTTCTTC.

The V call is TRBV18, the J call TRBJ1-1; 8 nucleotides match TRBD1. In germline, CDR1 is KGHSH, CDR2 LQKENI. CDR3 size: 14 residues. The V segment lost 3 bases and the J segment 4 bases; nucleotides outside the gene matches: 4. The DNA of the CDR3 is TGTGCCAGCTCACCTGGGCAGGGGGCCACTGAAGCTTTCTTT. It translates to CASSPGQGATEAFF. Supplemented by reference TRBV18 and TRBJ1-1, the full variable domain reads NAGVMQNPRHLVRRRGQEARLRCSPMKGHSHVYWYRQLPEEGLKFMVYLQKENIIDESGMPKERFSAEFPKEGPSILRIQQVVRGDSAAYFCASSPGQGATEAFFGQGTRLTVV.

The chain uses TRBV7-9 and TRBJ2-7; no firm D call. V was trimmed by 4 bases and J by 6 bases, leaving 13 bases between them. Germline V gene data show CDR1 as SEHNR and CDR2 as FQNEAQ (reference sequence). The CDR3 is made up of 13 amino acids. CDR3 loop: CASSSTLSGEQYF. Written as DNA, the CDR3 is TGTGCCAGCAGCTCGACTCTCTCGGGCGAGCAGTACTTC.

The chain uses TRBV6-6 and TRBJ2-3; 9 positions match TRBD2. V shed 5 bases, J shed 7 bases, and the junction held 16 bases outside the gene matches. The CDR3 runs 17 residues. Germline CDR1 is MNHNY and CDR2 is SVGAGI (reference sequence). Here the CDR3 reads CASSPRGSGSRPNTQYF. CDR3 DNA sequence: TGTGCCAGCAGTCCCCGTGGTAGCGGGAGCCGGCCGAATACGCAGTATTTT.

The V gene is TRBV19, the J gene TRBJ1-2; D gene unclear. The CDR3 spans 16 residues. Germline CDR1 is LNHDA and CDR2 is SQIVND (reference sequence). Trimming left V 5 bases short and J 5 bases short, with 21 bases between. CDR3 sequence: CASSPRWADEFYGYTF. Here the CDR3 DNA reads TGTGCCAGTAGTCCCCGATGGGCAGACGAGTTTTATGGCTACACCTTC.

The chain is built from TRBV20-1 and TRBJ1-2; D is unclear. The V gene's germline CDR1 is DFQATT and CDR2 SNEGSKA (reference sequence). The V end lost 4 bases, the J end lost 8 bases, and 8 bases lay between the germline ends. This CDR3 contains 10 residues. The DNA for the CDR3 is TGCAGTGCTAATCCCGGGGGCTACACCTTC. It yields the protein CSANPGGYTF.

Here the CDR3 reads CASSSAAGQETQYF. The CDR3 DNA sequence: TGTGCCAGTTCTTCCGCGGCGGGCCAAGAGACCCAGTACTTC. The genes are TRBV27 and TRBJ2-5; possibly TRBD2 for D (5 bases). V gave up 9 bases and J gave up 1 base, with 15 bases separating them. From germline, CDR1 is MNHEY and CDR2 SMNVEV (reference sequence). This CDR3 contains 14 residues.

This rearrangement joins TRBV9 to TRBJ1-1, with D possibly TRBD1 on 6 matching bases. Per germline, CDR1 SGDLS and CDR2 YYNGEE. The CDR3 is 15 residues long. With 6 bases removed from V and 10 bases from J, the gap between germline ends came to 25 bases. The CDR3 loop reads CASTLLTGGGDVAFF. Written as DNA, the CDR3 is TGTGCCAGCACCTTATTGACAGGAGGGGGGGACGTAGCTTTCTTT. The full variable domain, its missing parts supplied by reference TRBV9 and TRBJ1-1, is DSGVTQTPKHLITATGQRVTLRCSPRSGDLSVYWYQQSLDQGLQFLIQYYNGEERAKGNILERFSAQQFPDLHSELNLSSLELGDSALYFCASTLLTGGGDVAFFGQGTRLTVV.

The rearrangement joins TRBV7-9 to TRBJ2-1, with TRBD2 identical over 10 bases. The germline CDR1 and CDR2 sequences are SEHNR and FQNEAQ (reference sequence). The CDR3 has 19 amino acids. The J segment lost 0 bases and the V segment lost 4 bases, leaving 12 bases of the junction unmatched. CDR3: CASSSDPGLAISSYNEQFF. DNA of the CDR3: TGTGCCAGCAGCTCAGACCCGGGACTAGCGATTAGCTCCTACAATGAGCAGTTCTTC.